This record looks at one T cell receptor beta chain sequence and its context. What it binds is unknown. The CDR3 regions of TCR beta were amplified from RNA transcripts. HTBI primers were employed in a first-round RT-PCR of the TCR CDR3. MiXCR was run by TCRdb on the multiplex PCR reads, yielding one entry per CDR3 protein. Among hundreds of thousands of distinct CDR3 sequences listed, around 13% were seen once. These data originate in a study of T cells in Graves' hyperthyroidism and ophthalmopathy. Study-level results: Among clonotypes expanded in thyroid above 0.001, most were also found in blood. Researchers report that a 13 V-J model separated ophthalmopathy from stable hyperthyroidism.

The authors obtained PBMCs from 10 ml of fresh peripheral blood. The germline V and J ends were trimmed by 5 bases and 0 bases, with 11 bases remaining between them. CDR3 size: 14 residues. The germline CDR1 and CDR2 sequences are SGHNT and YENEEA. The V call is TRBV11-3, the J call TRBJ2-7, with a possible D match to TRBD2 (5 bases). Sequencing was done on a sample of blood. The clonotype was recovered from a woman younger than 35 with Graves' hyperthyroidism. CDR3 protein: CASSKTRSSYEQYF. In nucleotides, the CDR3 is TGTGCCAGCAGCAAAACTAGGAGCTCCTACGAGCAGTACTTC. Complete variable domain (other parts from reference TRBV11-3 and TRBJ2-7): EAGVVQSPRYKIIEKKQPVAFWCNPISGHNTLYWYLQNLGQGPELLIRYENEEAVDDSQLPKDRFSAERLKGVDSTLKIQPAELGDSAVYLCASSKTRSSYEQYFGPGTRLTVT.